This TCR beta chain was recorded in a study of blood T cell repertoires in COVID-19. Turning to the study itself: Material from acute and convalescent COVID-19 was sourced from the United States, Italy and Spain.

Sequenced by immunoSEQ multiplex PCR; TCRdb stores in-frame clones only, minus some. The top ten hold around a tenth of the sample, which has about 260,000 clones, around four fifths seen once. CDR1 and CDR2 from the germline V gene are SNHLY and FYNNEI. This CDR3 is 16 amino acids long. V was clipped by 1 base and J by 6 bases; unmatched bases: 6. This receptor was identified in a woman aged 50 to 60 who had recovered from COVID-19. The rearrangement joins TRBV2 to TRBJ1-5; the match to TRBD1 covers 10 bases. The sequenced sample consisted of peripheral blood. The DNA of the CDR3 is TGTGCCAGCAGTGAAGTGGGGACAGGGGCAGGTCAGCCCCAGCATTTT. Protein product: CASSEVGTGAGQPQHF.